This is a list of T cell receptor beta chains from one sample in a study of T cell responses to AZD1222 COVID-19 vaccine. This table comes from immunoSEQ multiplex PCR, and its TCRdb copy is limited to in-frame clones, with some not included. The sample yields approximately 210,000 clones, approximately 90% seen once. The input for sequencing was peripheral blood, taken 28 days after the second AZD1222 dose. These receptors were collected from an adult who received the AZD1222 COVID-19 vaccine. The CDR3 runs from the conserved cysteine through the conserved F or W. The D gene is left open where the match is weak. Not every row has a clone size; where given, it reads once, few, many or a size class.

-	TRBV29-1	TRBJ2-5	-	CSVEDRTPPETQYF	TGCAGCGTTGAAGACAGGACTCCCCCGGAGACCCAGTACTTC
-	TRBV7-8	TRBJ1-3	once	CASSFTGFGNTIYF	TGTGCCAGCAGCTTTACAGGGTTTGGAAACACCATATATTTT
-	TRBV6-5	TRBJ1-2	-	CASKLGATYGYTF	TGTGCCAGCAAACTGGGGGCCACCTATGGCTACACCTTC
TRBD2	TRBV28	TRBJ2-3	-	CASSLAGGPVTDTQYF	TGTGCCAGCAGTTTGGCGGGAGGGCCTGTCACAGATACGCAGTATTTT
-	TRBV18	TRBJ2-5	-	CASSPPSETQYF	TGTGCCAGCTCACCACCGTCAGAGACCCAGTACTTC
-	TRBV9	TRBJ1-2	-	CASSPPQGGLGYTF	TGTGCCAGCAGCCCTCCCCAGGGAGGCCTTGGCTACACCTTC
TRBD1	TRBV2	TRBJ2-5	-	CASKVGQGQETQYF	TGTGCCAGCAAGGTTGGACAGGGACAAGAGACCCAGTACTTC
-	TRBV27	TRBJ2-6	-	CASSFRVGSSGANVLTF	TGTGCCAGCAGTTTTCGGGTTGGGTCCTCTGGGGCCAACGTCCTGACTTTC
-	TRBV5-1	TRBJ1-4	-	CASSLGGRGIEKLFF	TGCGCCAGCAGCTTGGGAGGGCGGGGTATTGAAAAACTGTTTTTT
TRBD2	TRBV28	TRBJ2-7	-	CASSLGLAGGSSYEQYF	TGTGCCAGCAGTTTGGGTCTAGCGGGAGGGAGCTCCTACGAGCAGTACTTC
-	TRBV9	TRBJ1-2	-	CASSADLHGYTF	TGTGCCAGCAGCGCCGACCTGCACGGCTACACCTTC
-	TRBV30	TRBJ2-5	-	CAWTMGNWGTQYF	TGTGCCTGGACGATGGGGAATTGGGGGACCCAGTACTTC
TRBD2	TRBV13	TRBJ2-7	-	CASSSGLDPYEQYF	TGTGCCAGCAGCTCGGGACTAGACCCGTACGAGCAGTACTTC
-	TRBV3-1/TRBV3-2	TRBJ2-7	-	CASSQVRPIYEQYF	TGTGCCAGCAGCCAAGTTAGGCCGATCTACGAGCAGTACTTC
-	TRBV4-2	TRBJ1-3	-	CASSQVSAPTPNTIYF	TGTGCCAGCAGCCAAGTAAGCGCTCCGACACCAAACACCATATATTTT